Below are 30 T cell receptor beta chains sequenced from a single sample in a study of blood T cells in healthy people across ages. With a J-beta primer mix and a sample-barcoded 5' primer, a second PCR ran roughly 6 to 12 cycles. TCRdb reanalysed the 5' RACE reads using MiXCR and keeps one entry per CDR3 protein. Among 800,000 or so distinct CDR3 sequences, just under 25% were seen once, and the ten largest hold roughly 3.5%. Another study also made use of these data, one on T cells of mothers and their children.

Sequencing was carried out using blood. The source is a boy younger than 18 in good health.

V and J are TRBV4-3 and TRBJ2-4, with D maybe TRBD2 (5 bases). The CDR3 is 15 residues long. The germline V gene has CDR1 LGHNA and CDR2 YSLEER. V gave up 2 bases and J gave up 1 base, with 9 bases separating them. This CDR3 is CASSQFLAAKNIQYF. CDR3 DNA sequence: TGCGCCAGCAGCCAATTCTTAGCGGCCAAAAACATTCAGTACTTC.

The chain carries TRBV28 and TRBJ2-5; a possible D gene is TRBD2 (7 bases). With 2 bases removed from V and 4 bases from J, the gap between germline ends came to 17 bases. Germline CDR1 reads MDHEN; CDR2 reads SYDVKM. The CDR3 contains 16 residues. The CDR3 bases are TGTGCCAGCAGTTTACCAGAAGGGGGGGCGGGAGAGACCCAGTACTTC. Amino acids: CASSLPEGGAGETQYF.

This clonotype turned up a few times. The rearrangement links TRBV20-1 to TRBJ2-5, with TRBD2 matching 10 bases. The tail of the sequence fits TRBJ2-1 better, so the J call may be wrong. The CDR3 covers 14 residues. The germline V gene has CDR1 DFQATT and CDR2 SNEGSKA (reference sequence). CDR3 nucleotide sequence: TGCAGTGCTAGAGCAGCGGGAGGGGCCAATGAGCAGTTCTTC. This codes for CSARAAGGANEQFF.

The chain employs TRBV20-1 and TRBJ1-1, with D possibly TRBD1 on 5 matching bases. Trimming cost V 0 bases and J 1 base, with 9 bases left between them. CDR3 length equals 14 residues. CDR1 and CDR2 from the germline V gene are DFQATT and SNEGSKA (reference sequence). The CDR3 sequence: CSARDGRGNTEAFF. The CDR3 DNA sequence: TGCAGTGCTAGAGATGGGAGGGGGAACACTGAAGCTTTCTTT.

The CDR3 reads CASSQDISGTDTDTQYF. The DNA for the CDR3 is TGTGCCAGCAGCCAAGATATATCAGGGACAGACACAGATACGCAGTATTTT. The rearrangement links TRBV3-1 to TRBJ2-3, with TRBD1 matching 7 bases. Germline CDR1 and CDR2: LGHDT and YNNKEL (reference sequence). Trimming cost V 0 bases and J 2 bases; bases outside gene matches: 8. This CDR3 region has 17 residues.

This clonotype has just a few counts. The rearrangement links TRBV7-2 to TRBJ1-4; no definite D call. CDR1 is SGHTA, CDR2 FQGNSA, per germline. This CDR3 spans 13 amino acids. V dropped 5 bases and J dropped 8 bases, with 12 bases sitting between them. The CDR3 region is CASSASSREKLFF. The CDR3, as DNA: TGTGCCAGCAGCGCGTCATCCAGGGAAAAACTGTTTTTT.

The CDR3 region has the DNA TGTGCCAGCAGCTCCGGGACTAGCGGGATGTACCAAGAGACCCGGTACTTC. This translates into CASSSGTSGMYQETRYF. The chain uses TRBV11-2 and TRBJ2-7, with 13 bases aligning to TRBD2. Germline CDR1 is SGHAT and CDR2 is FQNNGV. This CDR3 region has 17 residues. Trimming removed 4 bases from V and 12 bases from J; junction bases left unmatched: 18.

This chain connects TRBV6-6 to TRBJ1-1; D unresolved. Germline loops: CDR1 MNHNY, CDR2 SVGAGI (reference sequence). Trimming pared 2 bases from V and 3 bases from J, leaving 7 bases between. The CDR3 contains 13 residues. This CDR3 reads CASSYRRDTEAFF. The CDR3 DNA sequence: TGTGCCAGCAGTTACCGGAGGGACACTGAAGCTTTCTTT.

There are a few counts of this clonotype. The J gene is TRBJ2-2, the V gene TRBV5-1; D remains ambiguous. The CDR3 contains 15 residues. Germline lookup yields CDR1 SGHRS and CDR2 YFSETQ. Trimming removed 0 bases at V and 6 bases at J, with 12 bases between. CDR3 in amino acids: CASSLALQKPGELFF. CDR3 bases: TGCGCCAGCAGCTTGGCCTTACAAAAGCCCGGGGAGCTGTTTTTT.

This clonotype occurred many times. The chain employs TRBV5-5 and TRBJ1-4; D possibly corresponds to TRBD1 (6 bases). Germline loops: CDR1 SGHKS, CDR2 YYEKEE (reference sequence). V lost 4 bases, J lost 0 bases, and 13 bases lay in between. The CDR3 extends over 16 amino acids. This CDR3 is CASSPDTGTTNEKLFF. Here the CDR3 DNA reads TGTGCCAGCAGCCCGGACACAGGGACAACTAATGAAAAACTGTTTTTT.

V usage is TRBV20-1 and J usage is TRBJ2-5; TRBD2 is a possible D gene (6 bases). The DNA matches TRBJ2-7 better at its end, which makes the J call doubtful. The CDR3 sequence is 13 residues long. CDR1 DFQATT and CDR2 SNEGSKA come from the germline V gene (reference sequence). CDR3: CSAEGTLAAEQYF. CDR3 DNA sequence: TGCAGTGCCGAGGGGACTCTGGCAGCCGAGCAGTACTTC.

The rearrangement links TRBV30 to TRBJ2-5; tentative D call: TRBD2 (6 bases). Trimming stripped 5 bases from V and 0 bases from J, with 19 bases between. The CDR3 is made up of 16 amino acids. Germline V lookup: CDR1 GTSNPN, CDR2 SVGIG (reference sequence). The DNA for the CDR3 is TGTGCCTGGGACAGTGGAGCGGGCGCGTACCAAGAGACCCAGTACTTC. Encoded protein: CAWDSGAGAYQETQYF.

This clonotype was seen a handful of times. The chain employs TRBV28 and TRBJ2-2; D is possibly TRBD1 or TRBD2 (5 bases each). Germline CDR1 reads MDHEN; CDR2 reads SYDVKM. The CDR3 extends over 12 amino acids. Trimming pared 8 bases from V and 3 bases from J, leaving 7 bases between. Here the CDR3 reads CASGTDTGELFF. CDR3 bases: TGTGCCAGCGGGACCGACACCGGGGAGCTGTTTTTT. Full variable domain (missing parts from reference TRBV28 and TRBJ2-2): DVKVTQSSRYLVKRTGEKVFLECVQDMDHENMFWYRQDPGLGLRLIYFSYDVKMKEKGDIPEGYSVSREKKERFSLILESASTNQTSMYLCASGTDTGELFFGEGSRLTVL.

This rearrangement joins TRBV5-1 to TRBJ2-7, with 7 bases aligning to TRBD1. CDR3 size: 14 residues. Germline CDR1 is SGHRS and CDR2 is YFSETQ. V lost 4 bases, J lost 3 bases, and 7 bases stayed unmatched. CDR3 loop: CASSGTGAVYEQYF. The CDR3 coding sequence is TGCGCCAGCAGCGGAACAGGGGCGGTCTACGAGCAGTACTTC.

This sequence joins TRBV11-2 and TRBJ2-2; no clear D. The CDR3 runs to 15 residues. Per germline, CDR1 SGHAT and CDR2 FQNNGV. Trimming took off 3 bases at V and 3 bases at J, with 11 bases between the two ends. The CDR3 spells CASSFLDGDTGELFF. The DNA for the CDR3 is TGTGCCAGCAGCTTCCTGGACGGAGACACCGGGGAGCTGTTTTTT.

A few counts support this clonotype. The CDR3 sequence: CASSQDKRGDSYEQYF. In nucleotides, the CDR3 is TGCGCCAGCAGCCAAGATAAACGGGGGGACTCCTACGAGCAGTACTTC. This sequence joins TRBV4-3 and TRBJ2-7, with 7 bases identical to TRBD2. J lost 0 bases, V lost 0 bases, and 5 bases had no gene match. This CDR3 spans 16 amino acids. Germline lookup yields CDR1 LGHNA and CDR2 YSLEER.

A remark on this clonotype: One end of the junction fails to match germline, which may point to a read error. The chain couples TRBV7-2 to TRBJ2-7; unclear D gene. Germline CDR1 SGHTA, CDR2 FQGNSA. This CDR3 has 14 amino acids. CDR3 amino acids: CASSFSWETYEQYF. Written as DNA, the CDR3 is TGTGCCAGCAGCTTCAGCTGGGAAACCTACGAGCAGTACTTT.

V gene TRBV29-1 combines with J gene TRBJ1-1, with a weak D call TRBD1 (6 bases). Trimming shortened V by 4 bases and J by 1 base, and 10 bases separated the two germline ends. Germline-derived CDR1 and CDR2 are SQVTM and ANQGSEA. The CDR3 sequence is 13 residues long. This chain's CDR3 is CSVGLQGNTEAFF. CDR3 DNA sequence: TGCAGCGTTGGGCTACAGGGGAACACTGAAGCTTTCTTT.

J is TRBJ2-5 and V is TRBV6-6, with 7 bases identical to TRBD2. The J call may be in error: the DNA end matches TRBJ2-1 better. The germline CDR1 and CDR2 sequences are MNHNY and SVGAGI (reference sequence). This CDR3 spans 15 amino acids. The CDR3 loop is CASTIGTTANNEQFF. DNA of the CDR3: TGTGCCAGCACCATCGGGACTACGGCGAACAATGAGCAGTTCTTC.

This chain joins TRBV27 and TRBJ2-5; no clear D. CDR3 length: 15 residues. Per the germline V gene, CDR1 is MNHEY and CDR2 is SMNVEV (reference sequence). Trimming took off 5 bases at V and 2 bases at J, with 15 bases between the two ends. CDR3 loop: CASSQFLQTQETQYF. CDR3 DNA: TGTGCCAGCAGTCAGTTTCTACAGACACAAGAGACCCAGTACTTC.

This chain links TRBV27 with TRBJ1-1, with 8 bases lining up with TRBD1. This CDR3 has 18 amino acids. V trimming: 1 base; J trimming: 1 base; junction bases outside the gene matches: 11. Germline V gives CDR1 MNHEY, CDR2 SMNVEV (reference sequence). For the CDR3, the DNA is TGTGCCAGCAGTTTATTATACTTACCCGGGACAGGGAACACTGAAGCTTTCTTT. Protein product: CASSLLYLPGTGNTEAFF.

Only a few counts were recorded for this clonotype. The chain joins TRBV7-3 to TRBJ2-2; 10 bases line up with TRBD2. The CDR3 length is 16 residues. Germline values: CDR1 SGHTA, CDR2 FQGTGA. The V segment lost 2 bases and the J segment 4 bases; nucleotides outside the gene matches: 4. The CDR3 loop is CASSLGLAGVTGELFF. In DNA, the CDR3 is TGTGCCAGCAGCTTAGGGCTAGCGGGAGTCACCGGGGAGCTGTTTTTT.

This clonotype was picked up a small number of times. The junction and the germline gene differ at one end; a read error may be behind it. The rearrangement links TRBV6-2 or TRBV6-3 to TRBJ2-7; D not resolved. Germline V lookup: CDR1 MNHEY, CDR2 SVGEGT. There are 14 residues in the CDR3. CDR3 in amino acids: CARSYRRNSYEQYF. In nucleotides, the CDR3 is TGTGCCAGAAGTTACAGACGGAACTCCTACGAGCAGTACTTC.

This clonotype came up a few times. At one end, the junction sequence differs from germline, possibly due to a read error. The chain joins TRBV14 to TRBJ2-3; D is ambiguous. From germline, CDR1 is SGHDN and CDR2 FVKESK. This CDR3 has 16 residues. CDR3 sequence reads: CASSQFLEGRTDRQYF. DNA of the CDR3: TGTGCCAGCAGCCAATTTCTAGAAGGCCGCACAGATAGGCAGTATTTT.

J is TRBJ2-2 and V is TRBV2; possibly TRBD1 for D (5 bases). Per the germline V gene, CDR1 is SNHLY and CDR2 is FYNNEI. Trimming left V 9 bases short and J 3 bases short, with 11 bases between. The CDR3 contains 13 residues. The CDR3 here is CASGARDTGELFF. Written as DNA, the CDR3 is TGTGCCAGTGGGGCCAGGGACACCGGGGAGCTGTTTTTT. Variable domain in full (rest from reference TRBV2 and TRBJ2-2): EPEVTQTPSHQVTQMGQEVILRCVPISNHLYFYWYRQILGQKVEFLVSFYNNEISEKSEIFDDQFSVERPDGSNFTLKIRSTKLEDSAMYFCASGARDTGELFFGEGSRLTVL.

This clonotype showed up just a few times. The rearrangement uses TRBV5-1 and TRBJ2-1; D ambiguous. The germline CDR1 and CDR2 sequences are SGHRS and YFSETQ. Trimming took off 4 bases at V and 7 bases at J, with 15 bases between the two ends. There are 14 residues in the CDR3. The CDR3 spells CASSQGQVKNEQFF. CDR3 DNA: TGCGCCAGCAGCCAAGGTCAGGTCAAGAATGAGCAGTTCTTC.

The V and J genes are TRBV12-3 or TRBV12-4 and TRBJ2-5, with D tentatively TRBD1 or TRBD2 (6 bases each). The end of the DNA aligns better with TRBJ2-1, so the J call may be wrong. This CDR3 has 15 amino acids. For the CDR3, the DNA is TGTGCCAGCAGTAGATGGGGGGCGGTCCTGGATGAGCAGTTCTTC. Protein sequence: CASSRWGAVLDEQFF.

This chain connects TRBV20-1 to TRBJ1-5; possible D gene TRBD1, 5 bases. The CDR3 consists of 14 residues. CDR1 DFQATT and CDR2 SNEGSKA come from the germline V gene (reference sequence). The V gene lost 1 base and the J gene lost 9 bases, with 16 bases spanning the gap. In DNA, the CDR3 is TGCAGTGCTAGAGGCGACAGCGGTCAGGGGCCCCAGCATTTT. This translates into CSARGDSGQGPQHF.

This clonotype has more than one count but fewer than ten. The chain recombines TRBV6-6 with TRBJ2-5; 10 nucleotides line up with TRBD2. Germline V gene sequence: CDR1 MNHNY, CDR2 SVGAGI (reference sequence). The V and J ends lost 8 bases and 4 bases, in that order; junction bases with no gene match: 10. The CDR3 is 15 residues long. CDR3 sequence: CASRKAGGLIETQYF. CDR3 bases: TGTGCCAGCCGAAAAGCGGGGGGGCTTATAGAGACCCAGTACTTC.

This clonotype has just a few counts. V is TRBV12-3 or TRBV12-4 and J is TRBJ1-5; 7 bases agree with TRBD1. Losses at the gene ends were 6 bases for V and 5 bases for J; bases not matched to a gene: 25. CDR3 length: 20 amino acids. DNA for the CDR3: TGTGCCAGCAGCCAAACCACTAGGGGGCTGAGTAGGTCGGATTATCAGCCCCAGCATTTT. Translated, it gives CASSQTTRGLSRSDYQPQHF.